These T cell receptor beta chains were read from a single sample in a study of tumor-infiltrating lymphocytes in primary liver carcinoma. In TCRdb, the multiplex PCR reads were re-called with MiXCR into one record per CDR3 protein. Here the sample spans 310,000 or so distinct CDR3 sequences, 50% to 60% being singletons. The sample comprised peripheral blood. Every receptor here comes from a woman younger than 45 with primary liver carcinoma and hepatitis B virus infection. Both conserved end residues are part of each CDR3. A D gene is named only where the DNA matches it firmly. Rows give clone size only sometimes, using once, few, many, or a class for an expanded clone.

cdr3_aa: CSVNMAPKLSEQFF; cdr3_nt: TGCAGCGTAAATATGGCTCCCAAACTGAGTGAGCAGTTCTTC; v_call: TRBV29-1; clone_size: many; j_call: TRBJ2-1; d_call: .
cdr3_aa: CASSLATSGRATQYF; cdr3_nt: TGTGCCAGCAGCTTAGCTACTAGCGGACGGGCGACACAGTACTTC; v_call: TRBV7-9; clone_size: .; j_call: TRBJ2-5; d_call: TRBD2
cdr3_aa: CASSPSGYTYEQYF; cdr3_nt: TGTGCCAGCAGTCCCAGCGGGTATACCTACGAGCAGTACTTC; v_call: TRBV25-1; clone_size: .; j_call: TRBJ2-7; d_call: .
cdr3_aa: CASSQLVMNTEAFF; cdr3_nt: TGTGCCAGCAGCCAATTAGTGATGAACACTGAAGCTTTCTTT; v_call: TRBV4-2; clone_size: many; j_call: TRBJ1-1; d_call: .
cdr3_aa: CASSLTMTGGVGTDTQYF; cdr3_nt: TGTGCCAGCAGTTTGACTATGACAGGGGGTGTGGGCACAGATACGCAGTATTTT; v_call: TRBV28; clone_size: .; j_call: TRBJ2-3; d_call: TRBD1
cdr3_aa: CATSGPTYEQYF; cdr3_nt: TGTGCCACCTCCGGGCCGACCTACGAGCAGTACTTC; v_call: TRBV25-1; clone_size: .; j_call: TRBJ2-7; d_call: .
cdr3_aa: CASSLARRTGWSSYEQYF; cdr3_nt: TGTGCCAGCAGTTTAGCGCGTAGGACAGGATGGAGTTCCTACGAGCAGTACTTC; v_call: TRBV12-3/TRBV12-4; clone_size: .; j_call: TRBJ2-7; d_call: TRBD1
cdr3_aa: CASRVGLSGMNNEQFF; cdr3_nt: TGTGCCAGCAGGGTTGGACTATCGGGAATGAACAATGAGCAGTTCTTC; v_call: TRBV11-2; clone_size: .; j_call: TRBJ2-1; d_call: .
cdr3_aa: CASSLEGSGFGEQYF; cdr3_nt: TGTGCCAGCAGCTTAGAGGGAAGTGGTTTCGGGGAGCAGTACTTC; v_call: TRBV11-2; clone_size: many; j_call: TRBJ2-7; d_call: .
cdr3_aa: CATSDYTGTIRFF; cdr3_nt: TGTGCCACCAGTGATTATACCGGGACTATCCGTTTCTTC; v_call: TRBV24-1; clone_size: .; j_call: TRBJ2-1; d_call: TRBD2
cdr3_aa: CTSSLGRTSGSLDTQYF; cdr3_nt: TGTACCAGCAGTTTAGGGAGGACTAGCGGGAGTTTAGATACGCAGTATTTT; v_call: TRBV12-3/TRBV12-4; clone_size: .; j_call: TRBJ2-3; d_call: TRBD2
cdr3_aa: CASSLSGRLTDTQYF; cdr3_nt: TGCGCCAGCAGCTTAAGCGGGAGACTAACAGATACGCAGTATTTT; v_call: TRBV5-1; clone_size: few; j_call: TRBJ2-3; d_call: TRBD2
cdr3_aa: CASSSDPATQYF; cdr3_nt: TGTGCCAGCAGCTCGGACCCGGCCACCCAGTACTTC; v_call: TRBV6-6; clone_size: many; j_call: TRBJ2-5; d_call: .
cdr3_aa: CASTLAGQGYKNIQYF; cdr3_nt: TGTGCCAGCACTTTAGCGGGACAGGGGTACAAAAACATTCAGTACTTC; v_call: TRBV12-3/TRBV12-4; clone_size: .; j_call: TRBJ2-4; d_call: TRBD1
cdr3_aa: CSVHKGHGIMNTEAFF; cdr3_nt: TGCAGCGTTCACAAGGGGCACGGAATCATGAACACTGAAGCTTTCTTT; v_call: TRBV29-1; clone_size: few; j_call: TRBJ1-1; d_call: .
cdr3_aa: CASSHLVGKSEQFF; cdr3_nt: TGTGCCAGCAGCCACTTGGTGGGAAAGAGTGAGCAGTTCTTC; v_call: TRBV11-2; clone_size: .; j_call: TRBJ2-1; d_call: .
cdr3_aa: CASTSTSGVGETQYF; cdr3_nt: TGTGCCAGCACCTCGACTAGCGGGGTGGGTGAGACCCAGTACTTC; v_call: TRBV6-5; clone_size: once; j_call: TRBJ2-5; d_call: TRBD2
cdr3_aa: CASSPRLVAFFYEQYF; cdr3_nt: TGTGCCAGCAGCCCCAGGCTAGTGGCCTTTTTCTACGAGCAGTACTTC; v_call: TRBV6-5; clone_size: .; j_call: TRBJ2-7; d_call: .
cdr3_aa: CASSFGSVFGSGQGAEYEQYF; cdr3_nt: TGCGCCAGCAGCTTTGGCAGCGTATTTGGGTCGGGACAGGGGGCTGAATACGAGCAGTACTTC; v_call: TRBV5-1; clone_size: few; j_call: TRBJ2-7; d_call: TRBD1
cdr3_aa: CTSTLERGAGRGTEAFF; cdr3_nt: TGTACCAGCACCTTGGAAAGGGGGGCAGGGCGGGGGACTGAAGCTTTCTTT; v_call: TRBV11-2; clone_size: .; j_call: TRBJ1-1; d_call: .
cdr3_aa: CASSQDHTRHNEKLFF; cdr3_nt: TGCGCCAGCAGCCAAGATCACACGCGGCATAATGAAAAACTGTTTTTT; v_call: TRBV4-1; clone_size: few; j_call: TRBJ1-4; d_call: .
cdr3_aa: CASRQQGPPHIDSNQPQHF; cdr3_nt: TGCGCCAGCCGCCAGCAGGGTCCCCCTCACATTGATAGCAATCAGCCCCAGCATTTT; v_call: TRBV4-1; clone_size: .; j_call: TRBJ1-5; d_call: .
cdr3_aa: CASSLTTGGIVKRDIQYF; cdr3_nt: TGTGCCAGCAGCCTCACCACTGGCGGGATTGTTAAGAGGGACATTCAGTACTTC; v_call: TRBV6-2/TRBV6-3; clone_size: few; j_call: TRBJ2-4; d_call: .
cdr3_aa: CASSPRGGYTEAFF; cdr3_nt: TGTGCCAGCAGCCCGAGGGGGGGATACACTGAAGCTTTCTTT; v_call: TRBV6-5; clone_size: few; j_call: TRBJ1-1; d_call: .
cdr3_aa: CASSPGTGDTDTQYF; cdr3_nt: TGTGCGAGCAGCCCCGGGACTGGCGACACAGATACGCAGTATTTT; v_call: TRBV7-3; clone_size: .; j_call: TRBJ2-3; d_call: .
cdr3_aa: CASRRQALYTGELFF; cdr3_nt: TGTGCCAGCCGTAGGCAGGCGCTATACACCGGGGAGCTGTTTTTT; v_call: TRBV6-1; clone_size: many; j_call: TRBJ2-2; d_call: .
cdr3_aa: CASSAPYGREYNEQFF; cdr3_nt: TGTGCCAGCAGCGCCCCGTACGGGAGAGAGTACAATGAGCAGTTCTTC; v_call: TRBV9; clone_size: .; j_call: TRBJ2-1; d_call: .
cdr3_aa: CASRFGDRFTDTQYF; cdr3_nt: TGTGCCAGCAGATTCGGGGACAGATTCACAGATACGCAGTATTTT; v_call: TRBV6-6; clone_size: .; j_call: TRBJ2-3; d_call: TRBD1
cdr3_aa: CASSFQGSNYGYTF; cdr3_nt: TGCGCCAGCAGCTTTCAAGGGTCGAACTATGGCTACACCTTC; v_call: TRBV5-1; clone_size: .; j_call: TRBJ1-2; d_call: .
cdr3_aa: CASSRGASGRNEQFF; cdr3_nt: TGTGCCAGCAGCCGAGGGGCTAGCGGTCGCAATGAGCAGTTCTTC; v_call: TRBV7-8; clone_size: many; j_call: TRBJ2-1; d_call: TRBD2
cdr3_aa: CASSYGRGSYEQYF; cdr3_nt: TGTGCCAGCAGTTACGGCAGGGGCTCCTACGAGCAGTACTTC; v_call: TRBV6-5; clone_size: many; j_call: TRBJ2-7; d_call: .
cdr3_aa: CAISWGRGSYNEQFF; cdr3_nt: TGTGCCATCAGCTGGGGGCGGGGTTCCTACAATGAACAGTTCTTC; v_call: TRBV28; clone_size: .; j_call: TRBJ2-1; d_call: .
cdr3_aa: CASSLASRDPRQPQHF; cdr3_nt: TGTGCCAGCAGTTTAGCTTCTCGGGACCCCCGGCAGCCCCAGCATTTT; v_call: TRBV12-3/TRBV12-4; clone_size: .; j_call: TRBJ1-5; d_call: .
cdr3_aa: CGSSQSANLRRQFF; cdr3_nt: TGTGGCAGCAGCCAGTCGGCTAACCTTCGAAGGCAGTTCTTC; v_call: TRBV14; clone_size: .; j_call: TRBJ2-1; d_call: .
cdr3_aa: CSVEGVAGGQETQYF; cdr3_nt: TGCAGCGTTGAGGGGGTGGCGGGAGGCCAAGAGACCCAGTACTTC; v_call: TRBV29-1; clone_size: many; j_call: TRBJ2-5; d_call: TRBD2
cdr3_aa: CASSRDRGSSQPQHF; cdr3_nt: TGTGCCAGCAGTAGGGACAGGGGGAGTTCTCAGCCCCAGCATTTT; v_call: TRBV2; clone_size: .; j_call: TRBJ1-5; d_call: TRBD1
cdr3_aa: CASSPGQGALAAQYEQYF; cdr3_nt: TGTGCCAGCAGTCCGGGACAGGGGGCACTTGCTGCCCAGTACGAGCAGTACTTC; v_call: TRBV12-3/TRBV12-4; clone_size: few; j_call: TRBJ2-7; d_call: TRBD1
cdr3_aa: CASSPGTGGIYEQYF; cdr3_nt: TGCGCCAGCAGCCCCGGGACAGGGGGAATCTACGAGCAGTACTTC; v_call: TRBV4-3; clone_size: .; j_call: TRBJ2-7; d_call: TRBD1
cdr3_aa: CASSLTWSGGYTF; cdr3_nt: TGTGCCAGCAGCCTGACATGGTCCGGGGGCTACACCTTC; v_call: TRBV5-6; clone_size: .; j_call: TRBJ1-2; d_call: .
cdr3_aa: CASRRDWGNEQFF; cdr3_nt: TGTGCCAGCAGACGGGACTGGGGGAATGAGCAGTTCTTC; v_call: TRBV7-8; clone_size: .; j_call: TRBJ2-1; d_call: .
cdr3_aa: CSARDAAGAEPYNEQFF; cdr3_nt: TGCAGTGCTAGAGATGCGGCGGGAGCGGAGCCCTACAATGAGCAGTTCTTC; v_call: TRBV20-1; clone_size: .; j_call: TRBJ2-1; d_call: TRBD2
cdr3_aa: CASSYAQGTREQYF; cdr3_nt: TGTGCCAGCAGTTACGCCCAGGGGACGAGGGAGCAGTACTTC; v_call: TRBV6-2/TRBV6-3; clone_size: .; j_call: TRBJ2-7; d_call: .
cdr3_aa: CASSDSRYSNTGELFF; cdr3_nt: TGCGCCAGCAGTGACTCGAGGTATTCGAACACCGGGGAGCTGTTTTTT; v_call: TRBV10-1; clone_size: .; j_call: TRBJ2-2; d_call: .
cdr3_aa: CASSQGEYNEQFF; cdr3_nt: TGCGCCAGCAGCCAGGGGGAATACAATGAGCAGTTCTTC; v_call: TRBV4-1; clone_size: .; j_call: TRBJ2-1; d_call: .
cdr3_aa: CASSYDPSTRSGNTIYF; cdr3_nt: TGTGCCAGCAGTTACGACCCCTCTACACGCTCTGGAAACACCATATATTTT; v_call: TRBV6-6; clone_size: .; j_call: TRBJ1-3; d_call: .
cdr3_aa: CASRERDTQYF; cdr3_nt: TGTGCCAGCAGAGAGCGGGATACGCAGTATTTT; v_call: TRBV6-5; clone_size: few; j_call: TRBJ2-3; d_call: .
cdr3_aa: CAWRVILHGYTF; cdr3_nt: TGTGCCTGGCGCGTAATCCTTCATGGCTACACCTTC; v_call: TRBV30; clone_size: .; j_call: TRBJ1-2; d_call: .
cdr3_aa: CASSPRLGETQYF; cdr3_nt: TGTGCCAGCAGTCCCCGACTAGGAGAGACCCAGTACTTC; v_call: TRBV5-6; clone_size: few; j_call: TRBJ2-5; d_call: .
cdr3_aa: CALIIPLSWRNTEAFF; cdr3_nt: TGTGCCCTAATCATACCCTTAAGTTGGCGGAACACTGAAGCTTTCTTT; v_call: TRBV30; clone_size: once; j_call: TRBJ1-1; d_call: .
cdr3_aa: CASSEPGDHREAFF; cdr3_nt: TGTGCCAGCAGCGAACCTGGGGACCACCGCGAAGCTTTCTTT; v_call: TRBV6-1; clone_size: few; j_call: TRBJ1-1; d_call: .
cdr3_aa: CASGLILTSGRGREQFF; cdr3_nt: TGTGCCAGCGGCTTAATCTTAACTAGCGGGAGAGGGAGGGAGCAGTTCTTC; v_call: TRBV11-2; clone_size: few; j_call: TRBJ2-1; d_call: TRBD2
cdr3_aa: CANSLKGNIQYF; cdr3_nt: TGTGCCAACAGCTTAAAAGGGAACATTCAGTACTTC; v_call: TRBV7-9; clone_size: .; j_call: TRBJ2-4; d_call: .
cdr3_aa: CASSKRRTPEKLFF; cdr3_nt: TGTGCCAGCAGTAAACGACGGACTCCTGAAAAACTGTTTTTT; v_call: TRBV6-5; clone_size: once; j_call: TRBJ1-4; d_call: .